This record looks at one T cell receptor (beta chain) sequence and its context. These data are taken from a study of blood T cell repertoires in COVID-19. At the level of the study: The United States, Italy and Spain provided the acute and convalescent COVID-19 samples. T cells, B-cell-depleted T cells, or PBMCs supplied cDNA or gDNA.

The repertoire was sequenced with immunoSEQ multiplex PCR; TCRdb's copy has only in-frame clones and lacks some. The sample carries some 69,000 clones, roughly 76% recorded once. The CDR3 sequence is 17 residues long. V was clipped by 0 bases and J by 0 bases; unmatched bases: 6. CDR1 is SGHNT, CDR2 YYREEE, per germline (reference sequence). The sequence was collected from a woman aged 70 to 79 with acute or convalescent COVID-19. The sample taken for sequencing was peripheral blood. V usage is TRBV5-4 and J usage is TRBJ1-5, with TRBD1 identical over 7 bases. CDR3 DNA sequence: TGTGCCAGCAGCTTGGGTCAGGGGGGATTTAGCAATCAGCCCCAGCATTTT. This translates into CASSLGQGGFSNQPQHF.